A single sample is the source of the 3 T cell receptor beta chains below, sequenced in a study of spatial heterogeneity in lung cancer (dated by TCRdb to between 2018 and 2021). Points the paper makes about the study in general: The tumor nonsynonymous mutation count correlated with the number of expanded alpha and beta TCRs within the tumor.

These receptors have no known antigen. The time point label, as the study defines it: sample taken at primary tumor resection. Library construction relied on 5' RACE. TCRdb names NextSeq 500 as the instrument used. Clones were called with MiXCR by TCRdb after fastp trimmed the public reads at Q25, and only in-frame beta chains were retained. Under each unique CDR3 protein, matching rows form one entry showing the most common genes and DNA. The sample records 7,500 to 9,500 distinct CDR3 sequences, approximately 5.5% of which are singletons. Around 25% of the sample goes to the ten largest clones. The sequences come from lung tumor tissue, collected at surgery. All receptors derive from a female donor with early-stage non-small cell lung cancer.

In its sample, this clonotype was seen many times. The chain joins TRBV7-8 to TRBJ1-2; 9 bases align to TRBD1. The CDR3 is 15 amino acids. CDR1 is SGHVS, CDR2 FQNEAQ, per germline. The ends lost 4 bases at V and 3 bases at J; junction bases unmatched: 6. The CDR3 DNA is TGTGCCAGCAGCTCGATCGACAGGGGGTACTATGGCTACACCTTC. Encoded protein: CASSSIDRGYYGYTF.

The chain has TRBV9 and TRBJ1-6; 8 bases are shared with TRBD1. CDR1 is SGDLS and CDR2 is YYNGEE in the germline V gene. The CDR3 consists of 14 residues. The ends lost 2 bases at V and 10 bases at J; junction bases unmatched: 5. Written as DNA, the CDR3 is TGTGCCAGCAGCGTCGCACAGGGGGGATCACCCCTCCACTTT. It encodes CASSVAQGGSPLHF.

This clonotype occurred a few times. This chain uses TRBV7-2 with TRBJ2-7; 8 bases line up with TRBD1. Germline trimming cut 5 bases from V and 7 bases from J; bases unmatched to any gene: 10. The CDR3 runs to 14 residues. CDR1 is SGHTA and CDR2 is FQGNSA in the germline V gene. The CDR3 DNA is TGTGCCAGCAGCCGGGACAGGCCGGGTCGGGAGCAGTACTTC. Its protein product is CASSRDRPGREQYF.